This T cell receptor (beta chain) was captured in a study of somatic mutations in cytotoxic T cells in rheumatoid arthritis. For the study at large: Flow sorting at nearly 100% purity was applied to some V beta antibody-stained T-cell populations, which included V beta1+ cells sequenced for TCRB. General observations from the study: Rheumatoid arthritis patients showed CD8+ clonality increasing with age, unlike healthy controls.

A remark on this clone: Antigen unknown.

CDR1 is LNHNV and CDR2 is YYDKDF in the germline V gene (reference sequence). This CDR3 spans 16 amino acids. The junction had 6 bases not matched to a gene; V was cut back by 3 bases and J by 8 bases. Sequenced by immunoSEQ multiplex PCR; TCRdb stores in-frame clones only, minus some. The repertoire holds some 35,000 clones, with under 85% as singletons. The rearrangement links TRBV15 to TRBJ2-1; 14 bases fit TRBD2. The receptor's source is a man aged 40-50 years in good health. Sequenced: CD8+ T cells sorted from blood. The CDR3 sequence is CATSRRLAGGPDEQFF. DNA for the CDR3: TGTGCCACCAGCAGGCGACTAGCGGGAGGGCCCGATGAGCAGTTCTTC.